The 27 T cell receptor beta chains below all came from one sample that was sequenced in a study of T cell responses to AZD1222 COVID-19 vaccine. TCRdb's table, derived via immunoSEQ multiplex PCR, lists solely in-frame clones and lacks some. The sample has approximately 150,000 clones, 80% to 95% seen once; the top ten hold over 1.5%. The sample consisted of peripheral blood, taken on day 0 of AZD1222 vaccination. Receptors were obtained from an adult in good health.

Only a few counts were recorded for this clone. The chain links TRBV4-1 to TRBJ2-1; TRBD2 aligns across 11 bases. The CDR3 sequence is 15 residues long. V was clipped by 2 bases and J by 9 bases; unmatched bases: 6. CDR1 MGHRA and CDR2 YSYEKL come from the germline V gene. The CDR3 reads CASSQQLAGAGEQFF. The CDR3 nucleotides are TGCGCCAGCAGCCAACAACTAGCGGGAGCCGGTGAGCAGTTCTTC.

The CDR3 is CSVVQGSGANVLTF. DNA for the CDR3: TGCAGCGTTGTGCAAGGGTCTGGGGCCAACGTCCTGACTTTC. The gene calls are TRBV29-1 and TRBJ2-6; no firm D call. The CDR3 covers 14 residues. The V end was cut by 4 bases, the J end by 1 base, with 8 bases between. Germline values: CDR1 SQVTM, CDR2 ANQGSEA. Together with reference TRBV29-1 and TRBJ2-6, the CDR3 gives the full variable domain: SAVISQKPSRDICQRGTSLTIQCQVDSQVTMMFWYRQQPGQSLTLIATANQGSEATYESGFVIDKFPISRPNLTFSTLTVSNMSPEDSSIYLCSVVQGSGANVLTFGAGSRLTVL.

CDR3 bases: TGCGCCAGCAGCTTACCAGGGGGCGCCAACTATGGCTACACCTTC. It codes for CASSLPGGANYGYTF. The V call is TRBV5-1, the J call TRBJ1-2; 8 bases align to TRBD1. The CDR3 contains 15 residues. Germline assignment: CDR1 SGHRS and CDR2 YFSETQ. The V gene end was trimmed by 2 bases and the J gene end by 2 bases; junction bases not matched to a gene: 5.

J is TRBJ2-3 and V is TRBV29-1; 10 nucleotides align to TRBD1. The CDR3 is 14 residues long. The germline CDR1 and CDR2 sequences are SQVTM and ANQGSEA. V shed 5 bases and J 5 bases; nucleotides not matched to a gene: 7. CDR3 residues: CSVLLGTGVDTQYF. In DNA, the CDR3 is TGCAGCGTTCTTCTTGGGACAGGGGTAGATACGCAGTATTTT.

This clone was observed a single time. J is TRBJ2-7 and V is TRBV30; D gene uncertain. V was cut by 7 bases and J by 2 bases, with 15 bases left in between. CDR3 length: 13 amino acids. The germline CDR1 and CDR2 sequences are GTSNPN and SVGIG (reference sequence). CDR3 protein: CASNPPAAYEQYF. Here the CDR3 DNA reads TGTGCCTCCAACCCCCCGGCGGCCTACGAGCAGTACTTC.

The V gene is TRBV2, the J gene TRBJ1-1; maybe TRBD1 (6 bases). The CDR3 consists of 17 residues. V was cut by 5 bases and J by 3 bases, with 22 bases left in between. CDR1 is SNHLY and CDR2 is FYNNEI in the germline V gene. The CDR3 region has the DNA TGTGCCAGCAGTACGTGGGGGGGCTGGTATCGGGACACTGAAGCTTTCTTT. Amino acid sequence: CASSTWGGWYRDTEAFF.

The chain recombines TRBV7-2 with TRBJ2-2; 15 bases agree with TRBD2. The V segment lost 6 bases and the J segment 7 bases; nucleotides outside the gene matches: 6. The CDR3 has 16 residues. Germline loops: CDR1 SGHTA, CDR2 FQGNSA. The DNA for the CDR3 is TGTGCCAGCAGACGGACTAGCGGGAGGGGTAACGGGGAGCTGTTTTTT. Its translation: CASRRTSGRGNGELFF.

In its sample, this clone was seen a few times. The chain couples TRBV11-2 to TRBJ2-7; the D gene is possibly TRBD2 (6 bases). The CDR3 sequence is 14 residues long. From germline, CDR1 is SGHAT and CDR2 FQNNGV. V lost 3 bases and J lost 2, with 11 bases in between. The DNA for the CDR3 is TGTGCCAGCAGCTTGGCGGGGTCCGCCTACGAGCAGTACTTC. Its translation: CASSLAGSAYEQYF.

This chain connects TRBV18 to TRBJ1-1; a weak D match, TRBD1 (5 bases). CDR1 and CDR2 from the germline V gene are KGHSH and LQKENI. The V gene lost 2 bases and the J gene lost 7 bases, with 8 bases spanning the gap. The CDR3 covers 12 residues. CDR3 sequence: CASSPVGVEAFF. The CDR3, as DNA: TGTGCCAGCTCACCAGTAGGGGTTGAAGCTTTCTTT. Using reference TRBV18 and TRBJ1-1 for the parts outside the CDR3, the full variable domain is NAGVMQNPRHLVRRRGQEARLRCSPMKGHSHVYWYRQLPEEGLKFMVYLQKENIIDESGMPKERFSAEFPKEGPSILRIQQVVRGDSAAYFCASSPVGVEAFFGQGTRLTVV.

The rearrangement uses TRBV19 and TRBJ1-2; maybe TRBD1 (6 bases). Germline lookup yields CDR1 LNHDA and CDR2 SQIVND (reference sequence). V gave up 7 bases and J gave up 2 bases, with 11 bases separating them. This CDR3 has 13 residues. CDR3 coding DNA: TGTGCCAGTAACAGGGATTCAAACTATGGCTACACCTTC. Translation: CASNRDSNYGYTF.

The chain has TRBV18 and TRBJ1-2, with D perhaps TRBD1 (5 bases). CDR3 size: 14 residues. The germline CDR1 and CDR2 sequences are KGHSH and LQKENI. The CDR3 sequence: CATLKTDRESGYTF. The CDR3 DNA follows: TGTGCGACCCTTAAGACTGACAGAGAAAGTGGCTACACCTTC.

This clone occurred once. The V call is TRBV6-5, the J call TRBJ2-3; D is perhaps TRBD1 (5 bases). Between the trimmed V and J ends, which lost 8 bases and 4 bases, there was a span of 13 bases. The CDR3 covers 13 residues. The germline gives CDR1 MNHEY, CDR2 SVGAGI. CDR3 in amino acids: CASRKGLPDTQYF. DNA for the CDR3: TGTGCCAGCCGAAAGGGGTTACCAGATACGCAGTATTTT.

The chain links TRBV27 to TRBJ2-1; TRBD1 is a possible D gene (6 bases). The V gene's germline CDR1 is MNHEY and CDR2 SMNVEV (reference sequence). Trimming removed 3 bases from V and 9 bases from J, with 18 bases in between. This CDR3 is 15 amino acids long. The DNA for the CDR3 is TGTGCCAGCAGTTTTGCTTGGTCTATCAGGGGTGAGCAGTTCTTC. Translation: CASSFAWSIRGEQFF.

This clone has just one count. This rearrangement joins TRBV12-3 or TRBV12-4 to TRBJ2-2; no clear D. The CDR3 totals 13 residues. Trimming shortened V by 2 bases and J by 7 bases, and 8 bases separated the two germline ends. The CDR3 loop is CASSLWGNGELFF. The CDR3 DNA is TGTGCCAGCAGTTTATGGGGAAACGGGGAGCTGTTTTTT.

The V gene is TRBV7-6, the J gene TRBJ1-1; D is perhaps TRBD1 (6 bases). Trimming cost V 6 bases and J 1 base, with 18 bases left between them. This CDR3 spans 16 amino acids. The V gene's germline CDR1 is SGHVS and CDR2 FNYEAQ. CDR3 DNA: TGTGCCAGCAGTCTTATGGGGGCTCAATGGAACACTGAAGCTTTCTTT. It yields the protein CASSLMGAQWNTEAFF.

The J gene is TRBJ2-7, the V gene TRBV19; 7 bases fit TRBD1. The CDR3 runs 14 residues. J was trimmed by 3 bases and V by 4 bases; bases with no gene match: 6. Germline V lookup: CDR1 LNHDA, CDR2 SQIVND (reference sequence). CDR3 coding DNA: TGTGCCAGTAGTACCGGGACAGTGATCTACGAGCAGTACTTC. Translation: CASSTGTVIYEQYF.

The rearrangement links TRBV15 to TRBJ2-5; unclear D gene. The CDR3 contains 18 residues. V was trimmed by 3 bases and J by 4 bases, leaving 24 bases between them. Germline lookup yields CDR1 LNHNV and CDR2 YYDKDF (reference sequence). The CDR3: CATSSGRFARGSSETQYF. The CDR3 DNA sequence: TGTGCCACCAGCAGCGGAAGATTTGCCCGAGGTTCCTCAGAGACCCAGTACTTC.

The chain links TRBV2 to TRBJ1-2, with 10 bases aligning to TRBD1. The CDR3 length is 14 residues. V lost 6 bases to trimming and J lost 2 bases; unmatched junction nucleotides: 3. Germline V gene data show CDR1 as SNHLY and CDR2 as FYNNEI. The CDR3 here is CASSRTGGNYGYTF. The CDR3 DNA follows: TGTGCCAGCAGCAGGACAGGGGGAAACTATGGCTACACCTTC.

The rearrangement links TRBV6-6 to TRBJ2-1, with a weak D call TRBD2 (6 bases). The V end was cut by 5 bases, the J end by 2 bases, with 19 bases between. The CDR3 is 17 amino acids. The germline CDR1 and CDR2 sequences are MNHNY and SVGAGI (reference sequence). The CDR3 nucleotides are TGTGCCAGCAGTCTAGGGTACAAGGGAGGAACCTACAATGAGCAGTTCTTC. This translates into CASSLGYKGGTYNEQFF.

The chain links TRBV28 to TRBJ1-3, with D perhaps matching TRBD1 (5 bases). V was pared by 5 bases and J by 7 bases, with 12 bases between. CDR3 size: 13 residues. Looked up from germline, CDR1 is MDHEN and CDR2 is SYDVKM. CDR3 loop: CASSPPRGNTIYF. The CDR3 DNA reads as TGTGCCAGCAGTCCCCCCCGGGGGAACACCATATATTTT.

The V gene is TRBV4-3, the J gene TRBJ1-2; 8 bases are a match to TRBD1. CDR1 is LGHNA, CDR2 YSLEER, per germline. This CDR3 has 15 residues. Losses at the gene ends were 1 base for V and 8 bases for J; bases not matched to a gene: 9. CDR3 in DNA: TGCGCCAGCAGCCAAGGGGGCAGGGGGCCGGGGGGCTACACCTTC. This sequence encodes CASSQGGRGPGGYTF.

The chain couples TRBV5-6 to TRBJ2-7; 9 positions agree with TRBD1. Trimming cost V 1 base and J 5 bases; bases outside gene matches: 7. The CDR3 is 15 residues long. The germline CDR1 and CDR2 sequences are SGHDT and YYEEEE. CDR3 protein: CASSLFGTGLDEQYF. In DNA form, the CDR3 reads TGTGCCAGCAGCTTGTTTGGGACAGGGCTAGACGAGCAGTACTTC.

The chain combines TRBV12-3 or TRBV12-4 with TRBJ1-2; no reliable D call. This CDR3 has 13 residues. Trimming pared 3 bases from V and 2 bases from J, leaving 7 bases between. The CDR3, as DNA: TGTGCCAGCAGTTTTGGGGAGAACTATGGCTACACCTTC. Translating gives CASSFGENYGYTF.

The rearrangement joins TRBV7-9 to TRBJ2-3, with 7 bases that match TRBD1. The CDR3 length is 15 residues. V was pared by 2 bases and J by 1 base, with 3 bases of the junction left unmatched. Germline CDR1 is SEHNR and CDR2 is FQNEAQ (reference sequence). CDR3 in DNA: TGTGCCAGCAGCTTACGGGACAGAGGCACAGATACGCAGTATTTT. It encodes CASSLRDRGTDTQYF.

This clone was detected only a few times. The rearrangement uses TRBV6-6 and TRBJ2-3; no reliable D call. Trimming took off 0 bases at V and 6 bases at J, with 10 bases between the two ends. The CDR3 length is 14 residues. In germline, CDR1 is MNHNY, CDR2 SVGAGI (reference sequence). The CDR3 DNA sequence: TGTGCCAGCAGTTACTCGATGGGTGGGGATACGCAGTATTTT. This sequence encodes CASSYSMGGDTQYF.

The J gene is TRBJ2-2, the V gene TRBV29-1, with TRBD2 matching 11 bases. In germline, CDR1 is SQVTM, CDR2 ANQGSEA. Trimming cost V 5 bases and J 5 bases; bases outside gene matches: 1. There are 13 residues in the CDR3. In nucleotides, the CDR3 is TGCAGCGTTAGACTAGCGGGAACCGGGGAGCTGTTTTTT. Translation: CSVRLAGTGELFF.

The CDR3: CASSQDFGQGLGYTF. CDR3 nucleotide sequence: TGCGCCAGCAGCCAAGATTTCGGACAGGGTCTCGGCTACACCTTC. The chain carries TRBV4-1 and TRBJ1-2; 8 bases line up with TRBD1. Per germline, CDR1 MGHRA and CDR2 YSYEKL. V lost 0 bases and J lost 8; bases outside the gene matches: 8. CDR3 length: 15 residues.